Shown below are 22 T cell receptor beta chains from a single sample sequenced in a study of T cell repertoires in cytomegalovirus infection. MiXCR, run by TCRdb on the reads, gives a single entry per CDR3 protein. The profile shows some 54,000 distinct CDR3 sequences, 15% to 20% of them singletons. No antigen has been identified for these receptors. The specimen was CD8+ T cells from cultured PBMCs, collected from culture after CMV antigen stimulation. The origin of the receptors is a human donor in good health (CMV status not recorded). Some clones in this sample may be carry-over from other donors' samples.

This clonotype was counted between two and nine times. The J gene is TRBJ1-1, the V gene TRBV6-5; no firm D call. Germline assignment: CDR1 MNHEY and CDR2 SVGAGI. V shed 0 bases and J shed 2 bases, with 10 bases lying between them. There are 15 residues in the CDR3. CDR3: CASSYSRLVNTEAFF. The CDR3 nucleotides are TGTGCCAGCAGTTACTCGAGATTGGTTAACACTGAAGCTTTCTTT.

This clonotype was detected only a few times. The chain uses TRBV5-6 and TRBJ2-7; TRBD1 or TRBD2 may be the D gene (5 bases each). Germline V gives CDR1 SGHDT, CDR2 YYEEEE. This CDR3 has 20 amino acids. Between the trimmed V and J ends, which lost 4 bases and 3 bases, there was a span of 32 bases. Written as DNA, the CDR3 is TGTGCCAGCAGCCAAATAGTAAGACTCGGGACGGGTAAGTTTTACTACGAGCAGTACTTC. It encodes CASSQIVRLGTGKFYYEQYF. The full variable domain, completed using reference TRBV5-6 and TRBJ2-7, is DAGVTQSPTHLIKTRGQQVTLRCSPKSGHDTVSWYQQALGQGPQFIFQYYEEEERQRGNFPDRFSGHQFPNYSSELNVNALLLGDSALYLCASSQIVRLGTGKFYYEQYFGPGTRLTVT.

This clonotype was seen a handful of times. The rearrangement joins TRBV6-1 to TRBJ1-4, with no clear D. Germline lookup yields CDR1 MNHNS and CDR2 SASEGT. This CDR3 contains 16 residues. The germline V and J ends were trimmed by 5 bases and 0 bases, with 13 bases remaining between them. For the CDR3, the DNA is TGTGCCAGCAGTCATGACGACACCACAACTAATGAAAAACTGTTTTTT. Protein sequence: CASSHDDTTTNEKLFF.

This clonotype was detected a few times. The chain combines TRBV10-3 with TRBJ2-5; D is possibly TRBD2 (6 bases). This CDR3 spans 13 amino acids. Germline V lookup: CDR1 ENHRY, CDR2 SYGVKD. The V end lost 3 bases, the J end lost 5 bases, and 10 bases lay between the germline ends. The CDR3 bases are TGTGCCATCAGTGAAGGAGGAGGGGAGACCCAGTACTTC. Its translation is CAISEGGGETQYF.

This clonotype appeared a few times. V gene TRBV7-2 combines with J gene TRBJ1-1, with a weak D call TRBD1 (6 bases). With 0 bases removed from V and 6 bases from J, the gap between germline ends came to 20 bases. The CDR3 is 17 residues long. CDR1 is SGHTA, CDR2 FQGNSA, per germline. In nucleotides, the CDR3 is TGTGCCAGCAGCTTAGCGTTGAGGGGAAGGGGGATCGCTGAAGCTTTCTTT. Amino acid sequence: CASSLALRGRGIAEAFF. Using reference TRBV7-2 and TRBJ1-1 for the parts outside the CDR3, the full variable domain is GAGVSQSPSNKVTEKGKDVELRCDPISGHTALYWYRQSLGQGLEFLIYFQGNSAPDKSGLPSDRFSAERTGGSVSTLTIQRTQQEDSAVYLCASSLALRGRGIAEAFFGQGTRLTVV.

This clonotype has a handful of counts. The V gene is TRBV6-8, the J gene TRBJ1-2; D may be TRBD1 (6 bases). V was cut by 7 bases and J by 5 bases, with 20 bases left in between. CDR1 MNHGY and CDR2 SAAAGT come from the germline V gene. The CDR3 is 15 residues long. CDR3 sequence: CASIQILGQVYGYTF. The CDR3, as DNA: TGTGCCAGCATTCAAATCCTGGGACAAGTGTATGGCTACACCTTC.

This clonotype was observed a handful of times. The chain joins TRBV27 to TRBJ2-7; 7 bases line up with TRBD1. Germline V gives CDR1 MNHEY, CDR2 SMNVEV (reference sequence). V gave up 0 bases and J gave up 2 bases; unmatched junction bases: 4. The CDR3 sequence is 15 residues long. CDR3 protein: CASSLSSTGAYEQYF. The CDR3, as DNA: TGTGCCAGCAGTTTATCGAGCACAGGGGCCTACGAGCAGTACTTC.

This clonotype was seen repeatedly, ten times or more. The J gene is TRBJ1-2, the V gene TRBV7-2; 7 bases agree with TRBD1. The CDR3 loop spans 15 amino acids. CDR1 and CDR2 from the germline V gene are SGHTA and FQGNSA. The junction had 9 bases not matched to a gene; V was cut back by 2 bases and J by 6 bases. CDR3: CASSLTLTGRNGYTF. For the CDR3, the DNA is TGTGCCAGCAGCTTAACCTTGACAGGGAGGAATGGCTACACCTTC.

The CDR3 loop is CASSLVTGPNEKLFF. DNA for the CDR3: TGTGCCAGCAGCTTAGTTACAGGGCCAAATGAAAAACTGTTTTTT. The gene calls are TRBV7-2 and TRBJ1-4, with TRBD1 as a possible D gene (6 bases). V was clipped by 1 base and J by 5 bases, with 11 bases between them. The germline CDR1 and CDR2 sequences are SGHTA and FQGNSA. This CDR3 contains 15 residues.

The chain combines TRBV29-1 with TRBJ2-1; TRBD2 agrees at 10 bases. This CDR3 region has 13 residues. Germline V gives CDR1 SQVTM, CDR2 ANQGSEA. V shed 7 bases and J 6 bases; nucleotides not matched to a gene: 6. The CDR3 protein is CSAGLAESNEQFF. The CDR3 coding sequence is TGCAGCGCTGGACTAGCGGAGTCCAATGAGCAGTTCTTC.

This sequence joins TRBV12-3 or TRBV12-4 and TRBJ1-1; D unclear. V was pared by 2 bases and J by 0 bases, with 7 bases between. This CDR3 has 14 amino acids. The CDR3 loop is CASSLRRLNTEAFF. The CDR3 coding sequence is TGTGCCAGCAGTTTAAGACGGTTGAACACTGAAGCTTTCTTT.

This clonotype was observed a few times. The chain uses TRBV19 and TRBJ2-7; either TRBD1 or TRBD2 may fit D (5 bases each). Trimming shortened V by 5 bases and J by 4 bases, and 12 bases separated the two germline ends. This CDR3 comprises 13 residues. Germline CDR1 reads LNHDA; CDR2 reads SQIVND (reference sequence). The CDR3 reads CASSPGAGYEQYF. DNA for the CDR3: TGTGCCAGTAGTCCCGGGGCAGGGTACGAGCAGTACTTC.

This clonotype was counted between two and nine times. This chain connects TRBV7-8 to TRBJ2-7; maybe TRBD1 (5 bases). Germline V gene sequence: CDR1 SGHVS, CDR2 FQNEAQ. Trimming left V 1 base short and J 4 bases short, with 11 bases between. This CDR3 region has 14 residues. The CDR3 loop is CASSLVGERYEQYF. CDR3 DNA: TGTGCCAGCAGCTTAGTAGGGGAACGGTACGAGCAGTACTTC.

This clonotype has just a few counts. This chain links TRBV7-2 with TRBJ1-2; D remains ambiguous. V lost 4 bases to trimming and J lost 8 bases, with 17 bases between them. The CDR3 is 14 residues long. CDR1 SGHTA and CDR2 FQGNSA come from the germline V gene. The CDR3 sequence: CASSSLLEARGYTF. The CDR3 bases are TGTGCCAGCAGCTCACTACTGGAGGCTCGGGGCTACACCTTC.

This clonotype was counted a few times. The chain uses TRBV27 and TRBJ2-1, with a possible D match to TRBD1 (5 bases). Trimming shortened V by 5 bases and J by 5 bases, and 13 bases separated the two germline ends. Looked up from germline, CDR1 is MNHEY and CDR2 is SMNVEV (reference sequence). This CDR3 region has 14 residues. The chain's CDR3 is CASSLSDTNNEQFF. The CDR3, as DNA: TGTGCCAGCAGTCTCTCGGACACGAACAATGAGCAGTTCTTC.

The rearrangement uses TRBV12-3 or TRBV12-4 and TRBJ2-1, with D possibly TRBD2 on 7 matching bases. The CDR3 contains 17 residues. V lost 3 bases, J lost 2 bases, and 17 bases lay in between. CDR3 protein: CASSLGEGGGTYNEQFF. The DNA for the CDR3 is TGTGCCAGCAGTTTGGGGGAGGGGGGGGGCACCTACAATGAGCAGTTCTTC.

The sample holds a few counts of this clonotype. The chain combines TRBV7-6 with TRBJ2-1; D remains ambiguous. The CDR3 covers 15 residues. Germline CDR1 reads SGHVS; CDR2 reads FNYEAQ. Trimming removed 8 bases at V and 3 bases at J, with 17 bases between. CDR3 nucleotides: TGTGCCAGCGGCCGGCTCTCATCGGTCTACAATGAGCAGTTCTTC. Amino acid sequence: CASGRLSSVYNEQFF.

The rearrangement joins TRBV4-2 to TRBJ1-1, with TRBD1 matching 7 bases. The CDR3 sequence is 15 residues long. From germline, CDR1 is LGHNA and CDR2 YNFKEQ. V lost 4 bases to trimming and J lost 4 bases; unmatched junction nucleotides: 9. CDR3 in DNA: TGTGCCAGCAGCCGCTCGCAGGGGGGCGGCACTGAAGCTTTCTTT. Protein product: CASSRSQGGGTEAFF.

There are a few counts of this clonotype. The V gene is TRBV7-9, the J gene TRBJ2-3; D remains unclear. Trimming took 2 bases from V and 0 from J, leaving 9 bases between them. There are 15 residues in the CDR3. The V gene's germline CDR1 is SEHNR and CDR2 FQNEAQ (reference sequence). CDR3 nucleotide sequence: TGTGCCAGCAGCTTACCCCGGCCTAGCACAGATACGCAGTATTTT. This gives the protein CASSLPRPSTDTQYF. The full variable domain, in which reference TRBV7-9 and TRBJ2-3 provide the parts outside the CDR3, is DTGVSQNPRHKITKRGQNVTFRCDPISEHNRLYWYRQTLGQGPEFLTYFQNEAQLEKSRLLSDRFSAERPKGSFSTLEIQRTEQGDSAMYLCASSLPRPSTDTQYFGPGTRLTVL.

This clonotype has only a few counts. The chain carries TRBV9 and TRBJ2-2, with 9 bases identical to TRBD2. This CDR3 has 18 residues. The V gene end was trimmed by 0 bases and the J gene end by 9 bases; junction bases not matched to a gene: 15. Looked up from germline, CDR1 is SGDLS and CDR2 is YYNGEE. The CDR3 DNA sequence: TGTGCCAGCAGCGTAGGAAAAGCGGGGGGCCTTAACGAACGGGAGCTGTTTTTT. Protein sequence: CASSVGKAGGLNERELFF.

This clonotype was seen only a few times. The chain couples TRBV6-9 to TRBJ2-5, with 7 bases fitting TRBD1. The ends lost 2 bases at V and 4 bases at J; junction bases unmatched: 7. The CDR3 has 15 amino acids. Looked up from germline, CDR1 is MNHGY and CDR2 is SVAAGI. The CDR3 region has the DNA TGTGCCAGCAGTTATCAGGGGACAGAGGGAGAGACCCAGTACTTC. Translated: CASSYQGTEGETQYF.

This clonotype has a handful of counts. The chain joins TRBV4-1 to TRBJ1-1, with D perhaps matching TRBD1 (5 bases). Germline CDR1 reads MGHRA; CDR2 reads YSYEKL. This CDR3 region has 15 residues. The ends were cut back, 1 base at V and 5 bases at J, with 14 bases in the middle. The CDR3 DNA sequence: TGCGCCAGCAGCCAAGTGCCCAGGGTAGGAACTGAAGCTTTCTTT. Translated: CASSQVPRVGTEAFF.